This TCR beta chain was sequenced in a study of T cell responses to AZD1222 COVID-19 vaccine. Whole-study results and caveats: Baseline serology detected seropositivity in only 5 to 7 AZD1222 recipients. After the peak T cell response, and only then, were repertoires sampled. Epitopes outside B.1.351 and B.1.1.7 mutated regions reportedly drew nearly half of spike TCRs.

Produced via immunoSEQ multiplex PCR; TCRdb's table is partial and in-frame only. The sample lists 75,000 to 100,000 clones, approximately 90% occurring once. Germline V lookup: CDR1 LGHDT, CDR2 YNNKEL (reference sequence). V was pared by 3 bases and J by 4 bases, with 18 bases between. This CDR3 has 16 amino acids. On this clone: Its antigen is currently unknown.

The origin of this receptor is an adult who received the AZD1222 COVID-19 vaccine. The specimen comprised peripheral blood, sampled 28 days after the second AZD1222 dose. The chain is built from TRBV3-1 (or the pseudogene TRBV3-2) and TRBJ1-2; a possible D gene is TRBD1 (6 bases). The CDR3 loop reads CASSQEYRASTYGYTF. CDR3 DNA: TGTGCCAGCAGCCAGGAGTACAGGGCAAGCACCTATGGCTACACCTTC.